The present entry profiles one TCR beta chain with its context. This clone was observed many times. What this receptor recognizes is not known. Base qualities are not at hand, and no much larger clone is one base apart. This entry belongs to a study of blood T cell repertoires in COVID-19 (dated by TCRdb to about 2020). Broadly, across the study: Collaborator samples came from the United States, Italy and Spain and covered acute and convalescent phases of COVID-19. The prospective study material was composed of cDNA or gDNA derived from T cells, B-cell-depleted T cells, or PBMCs. Deeply sampled blood TCRbeta repertoires from subjects exposed to, actively infected with, or recovered from COVID-19 were included in the dataset. The repertoires were released in a freely available public database meant as a resource for research on the immune response to SARS-CoV-2. Samples were obtained from the ongoing ImmuneRACE study (first 160 participants) and from about 1,300 subjects provided by 6 global collaborators. The sample metadata nearly always contained a de-identified subject ID, COVID-19 status, age in years and sex. Where available, HLA class I and class II types were obtained from metadata supplied by the sample provider rather than from assay-based typing. On the study overall, not on this receptor specifically: How much clinical and demographic metadata was included differed by source and by participant, and the metadata was provided uncurated.

TCRbeta CDR3 regions were amplified from genomic DNA by means of the immunoSEQ Assay, a bias-controlled multiplex PCR. The original pipeline was this. Within the assay, amplification of reference gene primers was used to estimate how many nucleated cells each sample contained. Sequence reads were collapsed and filtered to measure the absolute abundance of every unique TCRbeta CDR3 rearrangement. For each sample, productive Simpson clonality was calculated as the square root of Simpson's diversity index over productive rearrangements. TCRdb's version of the immuneACCESS table is confined to in-frame rearrangements and falls short of the full clone set. An unresolved V gene accounts for under half of the shortfall where checked; the remainder is of unknown origin. That table furnishes V, J and clone size, whereas the DNA furnished D and trimming. This sample holds roughly 150,000 clones; about 78% were observed only once. The ten largest clones add up to about 10% of the sample.

V has 6 bases trimmed and J has 6 bases trimmed; junction bases matching no gene number 4. Sequences KGHDR (CDR1) and SFDVKD (CDR2) are obtained from the germline V gene. The CDR3 contains 13 residues, cysteine and phenylalanine counted. Just CDR3 DNA is preserved here, 39 bases in frame from base 1. A second Seattle source provided samples from volunteer blood donors who had recovered from COVID-19. Whole blood was collected in K2EDTA tubes by collaborating institutions according to the institutions' own protocols. Collaborator samples were shipped for TCRbeta analysis as frozen whole blood, isolated PBMCs, or DNA extracted from either sample type.

Sequenced material: peripheral blood. The receptor was derived from a man in his fifties or sixties who had recovered from COVID-19. The V gene is TRBV24-1 and the J gene is TRBJ1-5, with 7 bases matching TRBD1. The CDR3 here reads CATSPDRVQPQHF. The sequenced DNA is TGTGCCACCAGTCCTGACAGGGTTCAGCCCCAGCATTTT.